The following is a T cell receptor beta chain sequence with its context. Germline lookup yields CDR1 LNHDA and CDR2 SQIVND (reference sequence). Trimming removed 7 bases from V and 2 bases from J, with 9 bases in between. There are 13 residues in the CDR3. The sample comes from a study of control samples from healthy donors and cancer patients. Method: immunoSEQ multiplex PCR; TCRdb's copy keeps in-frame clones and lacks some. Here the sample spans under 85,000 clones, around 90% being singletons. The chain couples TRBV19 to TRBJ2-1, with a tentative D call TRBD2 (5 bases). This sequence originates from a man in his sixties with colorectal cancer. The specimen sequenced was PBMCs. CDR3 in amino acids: CASIGGPYNEQFF. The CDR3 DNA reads TGTGCCAGTATTGGAGGACCCTACAATGAGCAGTTCTTC. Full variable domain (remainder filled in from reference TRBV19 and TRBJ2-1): DGGITQSPKYLFRKEGQNVTLSCEQNLNHDAMYWYRQDPGQGLRLIYYSQIVNDFQKGDIAEGYSVSREKKESFPLTVTSAQKNPTAFYLCASIGGPYNEQFFGPGTRLTVL.